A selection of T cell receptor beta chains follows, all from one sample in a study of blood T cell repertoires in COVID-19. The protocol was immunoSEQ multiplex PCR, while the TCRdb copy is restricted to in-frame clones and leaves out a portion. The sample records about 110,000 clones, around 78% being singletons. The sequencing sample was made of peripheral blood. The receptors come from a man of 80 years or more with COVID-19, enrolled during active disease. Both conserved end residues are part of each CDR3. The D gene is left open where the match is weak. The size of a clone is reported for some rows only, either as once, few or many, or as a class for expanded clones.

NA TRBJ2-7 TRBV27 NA TGTGCCAGCAGTTCCACGGGGTCCTCCTACGAGCAGTACTTC CASSSTGSSYEQYF
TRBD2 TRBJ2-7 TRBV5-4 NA TGTGCCAGCAGCCAATTAGCGGGAGGGCCTGGGGAGCAGTACTTC CASSQLAGGPGEQYF
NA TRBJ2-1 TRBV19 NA TGTGCCAGTAGTATATCCGGGAGCGGGTACAATGAGCAGTTCTTC CASSISGSGYNEQFF
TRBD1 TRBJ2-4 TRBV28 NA TGTGCCAGCAGTCCCCAGGGGGTGGGAAACATTCAGTACTTC CASSPQGVGNIQYF
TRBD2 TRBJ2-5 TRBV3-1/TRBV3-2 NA TGTGCCAGCAGCAGGGGACTAGCGGGAGGAGAGACCCAGTACTTC CASSRGLAGGETQYF
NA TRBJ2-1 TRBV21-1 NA TGTGCCAGCAGCAAACGGCTAGCGGGAGACGGGAGCTCCTACAATGAGCAGTTCTTC CASSKRLAGDGSSYNEQFF
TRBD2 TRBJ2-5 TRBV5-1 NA TGCGCCAGCAGACTGAGCGGGGGCGGGCAAGAGACCCAGTACTTC CASRLSGGGQETQYF
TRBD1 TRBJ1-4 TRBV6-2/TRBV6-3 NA TGTGCCAGCAGCATTCGTACAGGGGGCGATGGAAAACTGTTTTTT CASSIRTGGDGKLFF
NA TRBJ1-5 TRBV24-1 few TGTGCCACCAGTGTAGGAGGTTGGGATCAGCCCCAGCATTTT CATSVGGWDQPQHF
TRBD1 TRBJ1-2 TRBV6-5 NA TGTGCCAGCAGTTACTCTGGACAGGGTGGCTATGGCTACACCTTC CASSYSGQGGYGYTF
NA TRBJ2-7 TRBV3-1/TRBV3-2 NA TGTGCCAGCAGTCTAACCAGGGGTGCGGGAGAAGGGGACTACGAGCAGTACTTC CASSLTRGAGEGDYEQYF
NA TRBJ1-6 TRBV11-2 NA TGTGCCAGCAGCTTTCTGAGGGAACAGCCCCTCCACTTT CASSFLREQPLHF
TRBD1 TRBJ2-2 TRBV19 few TGTGCCAGTAGTACCAGGGACAGTTGGGTGCTGTTTTTT CASSTRDSWVLFF